This TCR beta chain emerged from a study of blood T cell repertoires in COVID-19. This CDR3 spans 16 amino acids. The germline gives CDR1 MRHNA, CDR2 SNTAGT. Trimming removed 4 bases from V and 5 bases from J; junction bases left unmatched: 10. TCRdb keeps only in-frame clones here, not all; method: immunoSEQ multiplex PCR. The table includes tens of thousands of clones, approximately 86% detected once. This receptor was taken from a human donor in a cohort sampled during active COVID-19. Input material: peripheral blood. The V call is TRBV6-4, the J call TRBJ2-1; 8 bases are a match to TRBD1. The CDR3 DNA reads TGTGCCAGCAGTGCGAATCAGGGGGCATATAACAATGAGCAGTTCTTC. Translated: CASSANQGAYNNEQFF.